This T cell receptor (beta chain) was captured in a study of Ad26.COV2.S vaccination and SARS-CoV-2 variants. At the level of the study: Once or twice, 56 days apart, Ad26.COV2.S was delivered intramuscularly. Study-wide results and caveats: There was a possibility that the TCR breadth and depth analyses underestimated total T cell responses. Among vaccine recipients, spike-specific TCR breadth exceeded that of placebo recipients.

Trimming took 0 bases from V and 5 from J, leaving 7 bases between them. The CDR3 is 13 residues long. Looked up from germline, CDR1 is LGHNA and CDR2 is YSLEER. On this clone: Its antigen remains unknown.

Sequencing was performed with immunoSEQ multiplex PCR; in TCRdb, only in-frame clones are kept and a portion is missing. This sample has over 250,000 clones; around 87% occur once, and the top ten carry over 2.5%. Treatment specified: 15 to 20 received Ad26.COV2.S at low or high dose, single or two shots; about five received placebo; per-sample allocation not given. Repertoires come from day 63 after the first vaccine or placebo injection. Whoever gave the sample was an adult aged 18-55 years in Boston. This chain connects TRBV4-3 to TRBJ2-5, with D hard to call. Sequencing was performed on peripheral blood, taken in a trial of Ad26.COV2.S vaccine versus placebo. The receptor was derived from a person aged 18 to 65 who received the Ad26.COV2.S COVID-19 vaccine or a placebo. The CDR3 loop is CASSQDFEETQYF. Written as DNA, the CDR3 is TGCGCCAGCAGCCAAGATTTCGAGGAGACCCAGTACTTC.